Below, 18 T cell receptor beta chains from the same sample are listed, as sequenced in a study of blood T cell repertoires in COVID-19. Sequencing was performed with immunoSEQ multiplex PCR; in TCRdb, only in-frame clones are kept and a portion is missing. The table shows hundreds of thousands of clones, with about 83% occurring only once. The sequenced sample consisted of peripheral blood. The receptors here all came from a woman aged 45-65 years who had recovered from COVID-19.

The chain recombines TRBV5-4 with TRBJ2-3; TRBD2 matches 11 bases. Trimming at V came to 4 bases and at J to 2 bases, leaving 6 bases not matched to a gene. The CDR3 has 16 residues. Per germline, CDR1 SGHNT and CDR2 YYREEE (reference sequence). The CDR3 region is CASSPGTSGPTDTQYF. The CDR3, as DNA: TGTGCCAGCAGCCCCGGGACTAGCGGACCCACAGATACGCAGTATTTT.

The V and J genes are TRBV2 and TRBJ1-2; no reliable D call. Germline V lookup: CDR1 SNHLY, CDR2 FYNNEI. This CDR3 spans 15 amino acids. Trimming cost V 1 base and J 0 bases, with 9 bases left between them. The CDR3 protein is CASSEDLVTNYGYTF. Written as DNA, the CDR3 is TGTGCCAGCAGTGAAGATTTAGTAACTAACTATGGCTACACCTTC.

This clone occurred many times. CDR3 in amino acids: CATSRQGTGVNSNQPQHF. The CDR3 nucleotides are TGTGCCACCAGCAGACAAGGGACAGGGGTTAATAGCAATCAGCCCCAGCATTTT. The J gene is TRBJ1-5, the V gene TRBV15, with 10 nucleotides matching TRBD1. V dropped 2 bases and J dropped 0; count of bases not matched to a gene: 7. Germline CDR1 LNHNV, CDR2 YYDKDF (reference sequence). CDR3 length: 18 residues.

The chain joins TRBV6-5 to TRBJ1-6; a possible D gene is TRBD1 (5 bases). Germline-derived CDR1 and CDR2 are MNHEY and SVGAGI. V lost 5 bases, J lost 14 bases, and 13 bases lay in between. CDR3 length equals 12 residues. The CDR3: CASSLPGLTLHF. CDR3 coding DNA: TGTGCCAGCAGTCTTCCAGGGCTCACCCTCCACTTT.

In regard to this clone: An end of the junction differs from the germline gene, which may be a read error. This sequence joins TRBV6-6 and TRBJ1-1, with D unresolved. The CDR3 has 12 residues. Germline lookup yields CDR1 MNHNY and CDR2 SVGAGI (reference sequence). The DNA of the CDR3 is TGTGCCAGCAGTTACGGGCAGGCTGAGGCTTTCTTT. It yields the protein CASSYGQAEAFF.

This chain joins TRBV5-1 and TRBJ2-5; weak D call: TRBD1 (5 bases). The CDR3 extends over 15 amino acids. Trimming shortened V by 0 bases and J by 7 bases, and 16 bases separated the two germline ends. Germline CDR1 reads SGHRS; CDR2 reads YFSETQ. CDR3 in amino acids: CASSLGSGQGLTQYF. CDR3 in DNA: TGCGCCAGCAGCTTGGGGTCCGGCCAGGGTCTGACCCAGTACTTC.

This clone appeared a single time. The CDR3 is CAWSRQGAGEQYF. The CDR3 coding sequence is TGTGCCTGGAGCCGACAGGGGGCTGGTGAGCAGTACTTC. This sequence joins TRBV30 and TRBJ2-7; TRBD1 matches 10 bases. The J segment lost 7 bases and the V segment lost 3 bases, leaving 6 bases of the junction unmatched. The CDR3 is made up of 13 amino acids. The germline gives CDR1 GTSNPN, CDR2 SVGIG (reference sequence). Full variable domain (missing parts from reference TRBV30 and TRBJ2-7): SQTIHQWPATLVQPVGSPLSLECTVEGTSNPNLYWYRQAAGRGLQLLFYSVGIGQISSEVPQNLSASRPQDRQFILSSKKLLLSDSGFYLCAWSRQGAGEQYFGPGTRLTVT.

Written as DNA, the CDR3 is TGTGCCAGCAGTATGGGGCAGATGAACACTGAAGCTTTCTTT. Translation gives CASSMGQMNTEAFF. V usage is TRBV7-2 and J usage is TRBJ1-1; TRBD1 might be the D (5 bases). Germline-derived CDR1 and CDR2 are SGHTA and FQGNSA. There are 14 residues in the CDR3. Trimming took 6 bases from V and 0 from J, leaving 11 bases between them.

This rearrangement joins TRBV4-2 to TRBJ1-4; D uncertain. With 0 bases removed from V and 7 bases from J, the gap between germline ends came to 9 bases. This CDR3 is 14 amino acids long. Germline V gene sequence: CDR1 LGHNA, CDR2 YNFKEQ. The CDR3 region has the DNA TGTGCCAGCAGCCAAGATATGAGGCGTGAAAAACTGTTTTTT. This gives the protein CASSQDMRREKLFF.

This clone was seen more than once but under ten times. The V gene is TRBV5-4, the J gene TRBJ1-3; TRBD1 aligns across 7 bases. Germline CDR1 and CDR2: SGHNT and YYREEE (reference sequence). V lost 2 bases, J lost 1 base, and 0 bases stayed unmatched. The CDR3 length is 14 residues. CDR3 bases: TGTGCCAGCAGCTTACAGGGGTCTGGAAACACCATATATTTT. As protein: CASSLQGSGNTIYF.

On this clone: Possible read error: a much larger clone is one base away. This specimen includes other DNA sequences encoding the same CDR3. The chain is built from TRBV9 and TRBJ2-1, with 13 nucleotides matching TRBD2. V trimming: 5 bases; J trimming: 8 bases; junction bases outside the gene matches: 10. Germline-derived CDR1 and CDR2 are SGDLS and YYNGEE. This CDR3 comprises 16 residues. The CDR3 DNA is TGTGCCAGCAGTTCTCGACTAGCGGGAGGTGTTGATGAGCAGTTCTTC. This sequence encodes CASSSRLAGGVDEQFF.

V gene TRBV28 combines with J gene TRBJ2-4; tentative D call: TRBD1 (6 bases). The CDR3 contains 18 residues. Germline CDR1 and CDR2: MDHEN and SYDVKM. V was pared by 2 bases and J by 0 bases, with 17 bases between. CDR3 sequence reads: CASSLTHLRGSAKNIQYF. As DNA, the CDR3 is TGTGCCAGCAGTTTAACCCACCTAAGGGGGTCAGCCAAAAACATTCAGTACTTC.

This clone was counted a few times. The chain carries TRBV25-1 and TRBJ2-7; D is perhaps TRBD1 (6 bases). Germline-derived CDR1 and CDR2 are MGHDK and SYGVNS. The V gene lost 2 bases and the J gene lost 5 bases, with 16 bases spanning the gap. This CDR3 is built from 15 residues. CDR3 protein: CASSEMGQGSNEQYF. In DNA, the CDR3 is TGTGCCAGCAGTGAAATGGGGCAGGGGAGTAACGAGCAGTACTTC.

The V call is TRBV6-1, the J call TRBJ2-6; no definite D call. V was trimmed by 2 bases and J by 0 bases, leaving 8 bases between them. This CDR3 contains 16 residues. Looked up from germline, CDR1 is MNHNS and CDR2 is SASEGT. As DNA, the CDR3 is TGTGCCAGCAGTGAACGCAGGAACTCTGGGGCCAACGTCCTGACTTTC. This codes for CASSERRNSGANVLTF.

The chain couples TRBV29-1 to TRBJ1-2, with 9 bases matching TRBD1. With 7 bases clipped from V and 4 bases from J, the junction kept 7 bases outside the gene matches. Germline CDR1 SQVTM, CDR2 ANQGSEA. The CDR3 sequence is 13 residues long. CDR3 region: CSGFTGGGYGYTF. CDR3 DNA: TGCAGCGGATTTACAGGGGGCGGCTATGGCTACACCTTC.

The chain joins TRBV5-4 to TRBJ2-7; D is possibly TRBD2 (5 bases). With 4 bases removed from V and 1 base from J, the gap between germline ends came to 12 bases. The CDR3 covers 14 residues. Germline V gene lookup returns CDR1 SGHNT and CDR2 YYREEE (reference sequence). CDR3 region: CASSPGAGSYEQYF. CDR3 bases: TGTGCCAGCAGCCCGGGTGCGGGTTCCTACGAGCAGTACTTC.

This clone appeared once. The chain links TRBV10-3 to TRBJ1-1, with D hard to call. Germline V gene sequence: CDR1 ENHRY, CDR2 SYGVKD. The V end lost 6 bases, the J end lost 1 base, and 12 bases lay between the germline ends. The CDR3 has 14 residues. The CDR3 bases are TGTGCCATCAGCGGCGCGGGCAGGAACACTGAAGCTTTCTTT. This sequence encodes CAISGAGRNTEAFF.

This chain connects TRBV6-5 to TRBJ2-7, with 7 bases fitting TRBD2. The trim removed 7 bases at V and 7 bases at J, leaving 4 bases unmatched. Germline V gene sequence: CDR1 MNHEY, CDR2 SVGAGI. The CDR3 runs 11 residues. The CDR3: CASNLGGEQYF. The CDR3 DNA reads TGTGCCAGCAATCTGGGGGGGGAGCAGTACTTC.